This T cell receptor beta chain was sequenced for a study of shared clonotypes between healthy human individuals. Study-wide background: Aged 18 to 49, the donors were a couple of women and a few men. Per-donor plates numbered three CD4 naive, three CD4 memory, two CD8 naive and one CD8 memory.

A deep-level run was used for the assay. Each PCR replicate from the sorted subsets contained about 200 ng DNA, which is 25,000 to 30,000 T cell genomes. Assay used: immunoSEQ multiplex PCR; TCRdb lists only in-frame clones, some missing. The data contain around 610,000 clones, about 95% of them singletons. In its sample, this clone was seen a few times. Naive CD8 cells comprised CD45RO-negative, CCR7-positively selected cells, excluding terminally differentiated effector memory CD45RA+ cells. This TCR derives from a woman aged 30 to 39 in good health. Sequenced material: naive CD8+ T cells sorted from blood.

The CDR3 region is CSVGGYGTEAFF. As DNA, the CDR3 is TGCAGCGTTGGTGGGTACGGCACTGAAGCTTTCTTT. The V gene is TRBV29-1, the J gene TRBJ1-1, with unresolved D. V was pared by 4 bases and J by 4 bases, with 10 bases between. There are 12 residues in the CDR3. Germline-derived CDR1 and CDR2 are SQVTM and ANQGSEA.